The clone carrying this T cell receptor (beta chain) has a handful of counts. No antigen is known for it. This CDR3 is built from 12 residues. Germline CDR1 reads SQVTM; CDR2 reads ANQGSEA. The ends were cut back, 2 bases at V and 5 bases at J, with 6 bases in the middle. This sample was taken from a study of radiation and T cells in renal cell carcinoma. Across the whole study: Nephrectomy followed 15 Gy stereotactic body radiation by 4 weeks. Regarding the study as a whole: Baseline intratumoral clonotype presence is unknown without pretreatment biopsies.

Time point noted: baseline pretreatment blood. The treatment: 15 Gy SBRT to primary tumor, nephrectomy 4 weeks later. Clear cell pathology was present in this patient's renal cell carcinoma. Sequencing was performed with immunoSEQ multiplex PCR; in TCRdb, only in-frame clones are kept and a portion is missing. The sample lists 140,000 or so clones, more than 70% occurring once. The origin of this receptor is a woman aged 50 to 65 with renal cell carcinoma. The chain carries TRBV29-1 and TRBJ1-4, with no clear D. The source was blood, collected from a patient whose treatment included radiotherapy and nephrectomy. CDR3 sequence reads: CSVEFQNEKLFF. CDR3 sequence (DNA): TGCAGCGTTGAATTTCAGAATGAAAAACTGTTTTTT.